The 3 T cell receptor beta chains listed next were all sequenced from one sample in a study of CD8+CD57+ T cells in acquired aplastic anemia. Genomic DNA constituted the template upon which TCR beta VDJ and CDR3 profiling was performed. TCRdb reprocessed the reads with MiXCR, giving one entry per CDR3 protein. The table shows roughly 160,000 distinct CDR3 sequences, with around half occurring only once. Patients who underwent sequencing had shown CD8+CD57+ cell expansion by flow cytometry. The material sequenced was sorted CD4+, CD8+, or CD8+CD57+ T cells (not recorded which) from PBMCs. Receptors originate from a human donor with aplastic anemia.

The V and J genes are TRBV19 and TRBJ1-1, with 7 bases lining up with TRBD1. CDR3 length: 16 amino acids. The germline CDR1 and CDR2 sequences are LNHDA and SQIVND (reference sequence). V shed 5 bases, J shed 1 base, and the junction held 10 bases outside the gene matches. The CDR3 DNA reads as TGTGCCAGTAGTCTCACCAAGGACAGGCAGAACACTGAAGCTTTCTTT. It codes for CASSLTKDRQNTEAFF. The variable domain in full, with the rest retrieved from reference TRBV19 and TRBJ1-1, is DGGITQSPKYLFRKEGQNVTLSCEQNLNHDAMYWYRQDPGQGLRLIYYSQIVNDFQKGDIAEGYSVSREKKESFPLTVTSAQKNPTAFYLCASSLTKDRQNTEAFFGQGTRLTVV.

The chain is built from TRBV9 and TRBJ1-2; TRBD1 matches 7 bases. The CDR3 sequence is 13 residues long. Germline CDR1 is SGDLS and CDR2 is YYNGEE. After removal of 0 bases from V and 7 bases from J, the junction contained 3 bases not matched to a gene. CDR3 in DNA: TGTGCCAGCAGCGTAGAGGGGGCTGGTGGCTACACCTTC. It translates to CASSVEGAGGYTF.

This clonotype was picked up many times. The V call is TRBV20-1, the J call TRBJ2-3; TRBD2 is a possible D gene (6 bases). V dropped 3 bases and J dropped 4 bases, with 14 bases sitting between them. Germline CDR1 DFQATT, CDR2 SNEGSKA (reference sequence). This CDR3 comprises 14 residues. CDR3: CSARILSGPDTQYF. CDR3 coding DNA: TGCAGTGCTAGGATACTCAGCGGGCCAGATACGCAGTATTTT.